The present T cell receptor beta chain was sequenced within a study of cytomegalovirus exposure and HLA in healthy donors. Study results and limitations: The productive fraction for most TCR beta V segments was about 87% or about 30% in an earlier analysis. From TCR beta sequences, most subjects' HLA-A and HLA-B alleles were reportedly predicted accurately. The study assumed roughly uniform donor sequencing depth for presence/absence analyses.

This clone was counted a few times. Its antigen is as yet unknown. Germline loops: CDR1 LGHNA, CDR2 YNFKEQ. This CDR3 is built from 13 residues. The PCR used 60 Vbeta and 13 Jbeta primers. Here immunoSEQ multiplex PCR was the method, and the copy in TCRdb shows in-frame clones only, minus some. The table includes approximately 170,000 clones, approximately 80% detected once. V is TRBV4-2 and J is TRBJ2-5; D is unresolved. Judging by the DNA end, TRBJ2-7 fits better; the J call may be wrong. This clonotype was sampled from a woman between 45 and 65 years old in good health and CMV-seropositive. Sequenced input: PBMCs. DNA of the CDR3: TGTGCCAGCAGCCAAGATGCGAGTTACGAGCAGTACTTC. Its translation is CASSQDASYEQYF.